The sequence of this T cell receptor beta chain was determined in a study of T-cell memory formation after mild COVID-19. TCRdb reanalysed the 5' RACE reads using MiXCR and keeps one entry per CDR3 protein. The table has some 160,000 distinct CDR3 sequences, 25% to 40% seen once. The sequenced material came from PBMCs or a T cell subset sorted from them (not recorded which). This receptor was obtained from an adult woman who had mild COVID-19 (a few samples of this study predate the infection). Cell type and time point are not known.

The CDR3 nucleotides are TGTGCCAGCAGCTTAGGCAGGGGCTATGGCTACACCTTC. This encodes CASSLGRGYGYTF. This chain links TRBV7-9 with TRBJ1-2; D is perhaps TRBD1 (6 bases). The V gene lost 1 base and the J gene lost 4 bases, with 7 bases spanning the gap. CDR1 and CDR2 (germline): SEHNR, FQNEAQ (reference sequence). The CDR3 length is 13 residues.